This TCR beta chain was observed in a study of T cells in localized non-small cell lung cancer. Method: immunoSEQ multiplex PCR; TCRdb's copy keeps in-frame clones and lacks some. The table has almost 40,000 clones, 75% to 90% seen once; the top ten hold less than 6.5%. Trimming took 4 bases from V and 2 from J; bases not matched to a gene: 7. Germline V gives CDR1 SNHLY, CDR2 FYNNEI. This CDR3 is 15 amino acids long. General study points: The tumor had only one region sequenced, so heterogeneity remains possible.

A remark on this clone: The antigen is unknown.

This specimen was peripheral blood mononuclear cells, taken before any cancer treatment. This sequence joins TRBV2 and TRBJ2-7; 8 bases are shared with TRBD2. The clonotype originates from a male donor older than 55 with stage II lung adenocarcinoma. CDR3 residues: CASSVSGGPPYEQYF. The CDR3 nucleotides are TGTGCCAGCAGTGTGTCGGGAGGGCCCCCCTACGAGCAGTACTTC.